Listed below are T cell receptor beta chains from one sample, sequenced in a study of blood T cell repertoires in COVID-19. Some clones are missing from TCRdb's copy, which holds only in-frame ones; the method was immunoSEQ multiplex PCR. The sample includes some 96,000 clones, around four fifths seen only once; the top ten take about 10%. Sample: peripheral blood. The origin of the receptors is a human donor in a cohort sampled during active COVID-19. The CDR3 runs from the conserved cysteine through the conserved F or W. D genes are given only for firm matches. Expanded clones get a size class; other rows say once, few or many, or leave the size out.

V,size,D,J,CDR3,DNA
TRBV5-1,-,TRBD1,TRBJ1-2,CASSTGQDSYGYTF,TGCGCCAGCAGCACGGGACAGGACAGCTATGGCTACACCTTC
TRBV18,few,-,TRBJ1-2,CASSPPSNRDYGYTF,TGTGCCAGCTCACCACCATCAAACAGGGACTATGGCTACACCTTC
TRBV19,-,-,TRBJ1-2,CATTTGHSGLYGYTF,TGTGCCACTACTACAGGCCACTCGGGCCTTTATGGCTACACCTTC
TRBV4-2,-,-,TRBJ2-3,CASSQDRDTQYF,TGTGCCAGCAGCCAAGATCGAGATACGCAGTATTTT
TRBV14,-,-,TRBJ2-3,CASSQRGLGTDTQYF,TGTGCCAGCAGCCAACGGGGATTGGGCACAGATACGCAGTATTTT
TRBV5-3,-,TRBD1,TRBJ2-5,CARSFDTGTGGETQYF,TGTGCCAGAAGCTTCGACACCGGGACAGGGGGCGAGACCCAGTACTTC
TRBV3-1/TRBV3-2,-,-,TRBJ2-1,CASSRAGAGNEQFF,TGTGCCAGCAGCCGGGCAGGGGCGGGCAATGAGCAGTTCTTC
TRBV28,-,TRBD1,TRBJ2-3,CASSSAGTGAGDTQYF,TGTGCCAGCAGTTCCGCCGGGACAGGGGCCGGAGATACGCAGTATTTT
TRBV30,-,-,TRBJ1-3,CAWEEGSYSGNTIYF,TGTGCCTGGGAGGAGGGCTCCTACTCTGGAAACACCATATATTTT
TRBV5-1,once,-,TRBJ2-7,CASRPPNGDHDEQYF,TGCGCCAGCAGACCTCCGAACGGGGATCACGACGAGCAGTACTTC
TRBV18,-,-,TRBJ2-7,CASSPGQATYEQYF,TGTGCCAGCTCACCGGGCCAGGCGACCTACGAGCAGTACTTC
TRBV15,-,-,TRBJ2-5,CATSRDTEYQETQYF,TGTGCCACCAGCAGAGATACAGAGTACCAAGAGACCCAGTACTTC
TRBV28,-,TRBD1,TRBJ1-1,CASRSGTGGEAFF,TGTGCCAGCAGGAGCGGGACAGGTGGTGAAGCTTTCTTT
TRBV6-1,-,-,TRBJ1-5,CASSEAGWGDQPQHF,TGTGCCAGCAGTGAAGCGGGATGGGGGGATCAGCCCCAGCATTTT
TRBV6-2/TRBV6-3,-,TRBD2,TRBJ2-1,CASSYSRLAGGPKSGGHEQFF,TGTGCCAGCAGTTACTCGCGGCTAGCGGGGGGGCCGAAGTCCGGTGGCCATGAGCAGTTCTTC
TRBV9,-,-,TRBJ1-2,CASSRQAYGYTF,TGTGCCAGCAGCCGACAGGCCTATGGCTACACCTTC
TRBV7-8,-,TRBD1,TRBJ1-6,CASSLVAGGDSPLHF,TGTGCCAGCAGCTTAGTCGCAGGGGGCGATTCACCCCTCCACTTT
TRBV7-3,-,-,TRBJ2-1,CASSLDPGTGEQFF,TGTGCCAGCAGCTTAGATCCGGGTACAGGTGAGCAGTTCTTC
TRBV2,-,TRBD2,TRBJ2-7,CASSEQRDSYEQYF,TGTGCCAGCAGTGAACAGCGGGACTCCTACGAGCAGTACTTC
TRBV6-2/TRBV6-3,-,-,TRBJ1-1,CASSYDPSGGMNTEAFF,TGTGCCAGCAGTTACGACCCCTCGGGAGGGATGAACACTGAAGCTTTCTTT
TRBV5-1,once,-,TRBJ1-4,CASSFVLGRSTNEKLFF,TGCGCCAGCAGCTTTGTTTTGGGGAGATCGACTAATGAAAAACTGTTTTTT
TRBV11-2,-,TRBD1,TRBJ1-1,CASSSDRGTEAFF,TGTGCCAGCAGCTCCGACAGGGGGACTGAAGCTTTCTTT
TRBV10-3,-,TRBD2,TRBJ2-1,CATRPGLANNEQFF,TGTGCCACCAGGCCGGGACTAGCCAACAATGAGCAGTTCTTC
TRBV3-1/TRBV3-2,once,TRBD2,TRBJ2-7,CASSPRLNGRYEQYF,TGTGCCAGCAGCCCCCGACTGAACGGGAGGTACGAGCAGTACTTC
TRBV3-1/TRBV3-2,-,-,TRBJ2-3,CASSQGIAEGSTDTQYF,TGTGCCAGCAGCCAAGGAATAGCGGAGGGTTCGACAGATACGCAGTATTTT
TRBV6-6,-,-,TRBJ2-7,CASSRGTDYEQYF,TGTGCCAGCAGCCGCGGGACAGACTACGAGCAGTACTTC
TRBV10-2,-,-,TRBJ2-3,CASSSSLPDTQYF,TGCGCCAGCAGCTCTTCACTCCCAGATACGCAGTATTTT
TRBV28,once,-,TRBJ2-2,CASSFPSYTGELFF,TGTGCCAGCAGTTTCCCCAGTTACACCGGGGAGCTGTTTTTT